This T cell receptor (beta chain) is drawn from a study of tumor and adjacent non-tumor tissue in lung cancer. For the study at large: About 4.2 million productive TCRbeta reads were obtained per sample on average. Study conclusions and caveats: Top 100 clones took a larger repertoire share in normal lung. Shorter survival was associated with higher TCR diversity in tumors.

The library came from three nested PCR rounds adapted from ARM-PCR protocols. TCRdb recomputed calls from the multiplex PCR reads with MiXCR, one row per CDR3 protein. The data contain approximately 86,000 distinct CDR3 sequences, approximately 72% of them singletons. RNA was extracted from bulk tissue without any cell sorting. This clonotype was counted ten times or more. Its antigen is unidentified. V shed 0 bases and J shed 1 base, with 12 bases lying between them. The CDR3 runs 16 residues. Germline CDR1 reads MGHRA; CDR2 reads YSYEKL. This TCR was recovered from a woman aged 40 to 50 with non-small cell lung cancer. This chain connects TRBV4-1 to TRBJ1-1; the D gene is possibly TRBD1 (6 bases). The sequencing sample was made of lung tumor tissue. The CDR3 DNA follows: TGCGCCAGCAGCCAAGATCCAAAGGACAGGAACACTGAAGCTTTCTTT. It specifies CASSQDPKDRNTEAFF.